This T cell receptor beta chain was sequenced for a study of blood T cell repertoires in COVID-19. Study in general: From T cells, B-cell-depleted T cells, or PBMCs came the material, which was cDNA or gDNA.

The CDR3 sequence is 14 residues long. Between the trimmed V and J ends, which lost 5 bases and 7 bases, there was a span of 17 bases. Germline V gene lookup returns CDR1 SNHLY and CDR2 FYNNEI. TCRdb's table, derived via immunoSEQ multiplex PCR, lists solely in-frame clones and lacks some. Of tens of thousands of clones in the sample, 89% were seen once. The chain joins TRBV2 to TRBJ2-5; D not certain. The clonotype was recovered from a man aged 60-69 years with acute or convalescent COVID-19. Sequencing input: peripheral blood. The CDR3 here is CASSTDPTEGTQYF. The CDR3 region has the DNA TGTGCCAGCAGTACAGACCCCACGGAAGGGACCCAGTACTTC. The complete variable domain, with remaining parts taken from reference TRBV2 and TRBJ2-5, reads EPEVTQTPSHQVTQMGQEVILRCVPISNHLYFYWYRQILGQKVEFLVSFYNNEISEKSEIFDDQFSVERPDGSNFTLKIRSTKLEDSAMYFCASSTDPTEGTQYFGPGTRLLVL.